These T cell receptor beta chains were read from a single sample in a study of post-analysis software for immune sequencing data. TCRdb reprocessed the PCR reads via MiXCR and lists one record per CDR3 protein. The table includes under 200,000 distinct CDR3 sequences, 36% detected once. The sequencing used blood, collected after autologous hematopoietic stem cell transplantation. These TCRs come from a girl aged 10-17 years with multiple sclerosis. CDR3s include the opening cysteine and the closing phenylalanine or tryptophan. The D gene is left open where the match is weak. Size values are once, few and many counts, or a class for expanded clones, and some rows have none.

NA TRBJ1-2 TRBV9 NA TGTGCCAGCAGCGTAGAACCGGGCTGGGGCTACACCTTC CASSVEPGWGYTF
NA TRBJ2-7 TRBV9 NA TGTGCCAGCAGCGTAGAGTGGGGGCAAGGCTACGAGCAGTACTTC CASSVEWGQGYEQYF
NA TRBJ2-5 TRBV7-8 TRBD2 TGTGCCAGCAGCTTAGTGGTTGGGGGTCTAGCGGAGTTGGAGACCCAGTACTTC CASSLVVGGLAELETQYF
once TRBJ1-2 TRBV7-9 NA TGTGCCAGCAGCATTTCGACAGGCCTAGCTAACTATGGCTACACCTTC CASSISTGLANYGYTF
once TRBJ2-7 TRBV5-6 NA TGTGCCAGCAGCTCGGACTTACTCTCCTACGAGCAGTACTTC CASSSDLLSYEQYF
few TRBJ2-5 TRBV7-2 TRBD1 TGTGCCAGCAGCCGGGACAGGGCCGCAGAGACCCTGTACTTC CASSRDRAAETLYF
many TRBJ2-7 TRBV12-3/TRBV12-4 NA TGTGCCAGCAGCCTTAGGGACGAGCAGTACTTC CASSLRDEQYF
NA TRBJ1-4 TRBV6-1 TRBD1 TGTGCCAGCAGCCATACAGGGGGCCGGTTGGGGAATGAAAAACTGTTTTTT CASSHTGGRLGNEKLFF
NA TRBJ2-5 TRBV29-1 TRBD1 TGCAGCGTTGAAGGGAGAGGGCCCACAGGGGTCGAAGTTGAGTGGACCCAGTACTTC CSVEGRGPTGVEVEWTQYF
many TRBJ2-7 TRBV29-1 NA TGCAGCGTCGGGAGGGACAGCGAGCAGTACTTC CSVGRDSEQYF
NA TRBJ2-5 TRBV27 NA TGTGCCAGCAGTTCCGGGACCTCCTTGGGGGAGACCCAGTACTTC CASSSGTSLGETQYF
NA TRBJ2-1 TRBV29-1 NA TGCAGCGTTGAGGGGCGGGTTCGCTATGAGCAGTTCTTC CSVEGRVRYEQFF
NA TRBJ1-1 TRBV12-3/TRBV12-4 NA TGTGCCAGCAGTACCGGGCCCTCTGAAGCTTTCTTT CASSTGPSEAFF
NA TRBJ2-2 TRBV11-2 NA TGTGCCAGCAGCACCCACAGGGAGACCGGGGAGCTGTTTTTT CASSTHRETGELFF
NA TRBJ1-4 TRBV19 NA TGTGCCAGTAGTCTTGGTTCTAATGAAAAACTGTTTTTT CASSLGSNEKLFF
NA TRBJ2-7 TRBV6-5 NA TGTGCCAGCAGTTACACAGCTTTCGGAGACGGCTTCGACGAGCAGTACTTC CASSYTAFGDGFDEQYF
NA TRBJ2-5 TRBV4-1 TRBD2 TGCGCCAGCAGCCATAGCGGGGGCTTTGAGACCCAGTACTTC CASSHSGGFETQYF
NA TRBJ2-4 TRBV6-1 NA TGTGCCAGCAGTGAAACCCTTTCGACAGCGGACATTCAGTACTTC CASSETLSTADIQYF
NA TRBJ2-1 TRBV10-3 TRBD2 TGTGCCATCAGTGAGGTTACTAGCGGGAGGTTCCCTCGCTACAATGAGCAGTTCTTC CAISEVTSGRFPRYNEQFF
NA TRBJ1-4 TRBV7-6 NA TGTGCCAGCAGCGCGACATTAGGGAGAGAAAAACTGTTTTTT CASSATLGREKLFF
NA TRBJ1-1 TRBV10-3 NA TGTGCCATCGGGGGGGGGATGAACACTGAAGCTTTCTTT CAIGGGMNTEAFF
NA TRBJ1-1 TRBV7-2 TRBD1 TGTGCCAGCAGCTTAGGGACAGGGAACACTGAAGCTTTCTTT CASSLGTGNTEAFF
few TRBJ1-1 TRBV14 NA TGTGCCAGCAGCCAACAAGGGGCCCTGAACACTGAAGCTTTCTTT CASSQQGALNTEAFF
NA TRBJ2-5 TRBV3-1 NA TGTGCCAGCTCGACGGGAGTTTGGGCCCAGTACTTC CASSTGVWAQYF
NA TRBJ2-1 TRBV4-3 NA TGCGCCAGCAGCCAAGATATAGCTTTGGGGTTTGGCAATGAGCAGTTCTTC CASSQDIALGFGNEQFF
NA TRBJ1-1 TRBV5-5 NA TGTGCCAGCAGCCCCATTATGAACACTGAAGCTTTCTTT CASSPIMNTEAFF
NA TRBJ2-5 TRBV6-1 NA TGTGCCAGCAGTCCCCGGACGCCCAAGACCCAGTACTTC CASSPRTPKTQYF
few TRBJ2-7 TRBV12-5 TRBD2 TGTGCTAGTGCTTTAGGACTAGCGGTATACGAGCAGTACTTC CASALGLAVYEQYF
few TRBJ2-1 TRBV4-1 TRBD1 TGCGCCAGCTTGGGGACAGGGGGTATCGGTGAGCAGTTCTTC CASLGTGGIGEQFF
NA TRBJ2-1 TRBV27 NA TGTGCCAGCAGTTTTGGGGGGTCTGGGGGGCAGTTCTTC CASSFGGSGGQFF
few TRBJ2-4 TRBV28 TRBD2 TGTGCCAGCAGTCCGCTATACGGGACAGGGGGGACTAGCGGGAGTGAAGCCAAAAACATTCAGTACTTC CASSPLYGTGGTSGSEAKNIQYF
NA TRBJ2-1 TRBV20-1 TRBD2 TGCAGTGGGCCGGGACTACGTCCCTACAATGAGCAGTTCTTC CSGPGLRPYNEQFF
NA TRBJ2-7 TRBV20-1 NA TGCAGTGCTAGGCCGGGACTTAACTACGAGCAGTACTTC CSARPGLNYEQYF
few TRBJ2-3 TRBV7-2 TRBD2 TGTGCCAGCAGCCAAGCGGGAGGGCCCACAGATACGCAGTATTTT CASSQAGGPTDTQYF
many TRBJ2-5 TRBV2 TRBD2 TGTGCCAGCACCTTGTCGAACAGGCTAGCGGGAGCCCAAGAGACCCAGTACTTC CASTLSNRLAGAQETQYF
many TRBJ2-1 TRBV4-1 NA TGCGCCAGCAGCCAAGTGGACATGGTCTCCTACAATGAGCAGTTCTTC CASSQVDMVSYNEQFF
NA TRBJ2-4 TRBV5-6 TRBD2 TGTGCCAGCAGCTCCCTCTGGACTAGCGGGATCTACGAGCAGCACTTC CASSSLWTSGIYEQHF
NA TRBJ2-1 TRBV27 TRBD2 TGTGCCAGCAGTCTTGGACTAGCGGGGGAGCCCTACAATGAGCAGTTCTTC CASSLGLAGEPYNEQFF
few TRBJ1-6 TRBV14 NA TGTGCCAGCAGGTCGATGGTGGGTTCACCCCTCCACTTT CASRSMVGSPLHF
NA TRBJ2-1 TRBV5-1 TRBD2 TGCGCCAGCAGCTTACTAGCGGGAGGGGGGGGCAACAATGAGCAGTTCTTC CASSLLAGGGGNNEQFF
NA TRBJ2-5 TRBV9 TRBD1 TGTGCCAGCAGCGTAGGGCCAGGACAGGGGAAAGAGACCCAGTACTTC CASSVGPGQGKETQYF
NA TRBJ2-1 TRBV10-2 NA TGCGCCAGCAGTGAGTCGAATCTACTAGGATCGGCTACCTACAATGAGCAGTTCTTC CASSESNLLGSATYNEQFF
NA TRBJ2-7 TRBV6-2/TRBV6-3 NA TGTGCCGGCAGGACTGGTTTGCACGAGCAGTACTTC CAGRTGLHEQYF
many TRBJ2-1 TRBV29-1 NA TGCAGCGCTACGACTGGGCTGGCTTGGAATGAGCAGTTCTTC CSATTGLAWNEQFF
many TRBJ2-3 TRBV20-1 TRBD2 TGCAGTCCCTTAGGGCTAGCGGGCGAGGTCCGCACAGATACGCAGTATTTT CSPLGLAGEVRTDTQYF
NA TRBJ2-7 TRBV9 TRBD1 TGTGCCAGCAGCGCCGGGACAGGGTGTGACGAGCAGTACTTC CASSAGTGCDEQYF
NA TRBJ2-1 TRBV13 TRBD2 TGTGCCAGCAGCTCGGGACTAGCGGGGAATGAGCAGTTCTTC CASSSGLAGNEQFF
NA TRBJ2-7 TRBV30 NA TGTGCTGGAGGAGGCTCGCGAGAGCAGTACTTC CAGGGSREQYF
NA TRBJ2-1 TRBV24-1 TRBD2 TGTGCCACCAGTGAGCCTGGGACTAGCGGGGACAACAATGAGCAGTTCTTC CATSEPGTSGDNNEQFF
once TRBJ2-1 TRBV7-3 TRBD2 TGTGCCAGCAGTTTACTAGCGGGAGTCTCCTACAATGAGCAGTTCTTC CASSLLAGVSYNEQFF
NA TRBJ2-3 TRBV7-2 TRBD2 TGTGCCAGCAGCTTCGACCTACTAGCGGGGAGCACAGATACGCAGTATTTT CASSFDLLAGSTDTQYF
few TRBJ2-1 TRBV7-6 NA TGTGCCAGCAGCTTAGTTCGGGAGTCGAACTACAATGAGCAGTTCTTC CASSLVRESNYNEQFF
NA TRBJ1-4 TRBV5-1 NA TGCGCCAGCAGCTTAGAAGGAGGGGGACTGTTTTTT CASSLEGGGLFF
few TRBJ1-1 TRBV9 NA TGTGCCAGCAGCCCCTCCCCGTGGGACACTGAAGCTTTCTTT CASSPSPWDTEAFF
few TRBJ2-1 TRBV9 TRBD2 TGTGCCAGCAGCGGAGCCGTTAATAGCGGGACGTCCTACAATGAGCAGTTCTTC CASSGAVNSGTSYNEQFF
few TRBJ1-2 TRBV20-1 TRBD1 TGCAGTGCAGAGAGAGCCAACAGGGGATTTGATGGCTACACCTTC CSAERANRGFDGYTF
NA TRBJ1-2 TRBV9 NA TGTGCCAGCAGCTCCTGGGGGGGGGCGCGGTTTGGCTACACCTTC CASSSWGGARFGYTF
NA TRBJ2-5 TRBV19 TRBD1 TGTGCCAGCGATCCGGGACAGGGGGCGCAGACCCAGTACTTC CASDPGQGAQTQYF